This T cell receptor beta chain was profiled in a study of blood T cells in healthy people across ages. Study-level results: Researchers report that TCR beta diversity correlated strongly with naive T cell percentage. Older age coincided with a roughly linear decline in TCR beta diversity per million T cells. Investigators viewed diversity estimates from one million T cells as underestimates, the study reported.

This clonotype has ten or more counts. Its antigen remains unidentified. The second PCR ran about 6 to 11 cycles with a sample-barcoded 5' primer and J-beta primers. In TCRdb, the 5' RACE reads were re-called with MiXCR into one record per CDR3 protein. The table includes 790,000 or so distinct CDR3 sequences, about 45% detected once. Russia was home to the donors, healthy Caucasian individuals aged about 6 to 100. The CDR3 is 16 amino acids. Trimming took 5 bases from V and 0 from J; bases not matched to a gene: 6. Looked up from germline, CDR1 is SGHVS and CDR2 is FNYEAQ. This TCR derives from a man aged 80 or over in good health. The chain recombines TRBV7-6 with TRBJ2-1; 8 bases map to TRBD2. Material: blood. CDR3 sequence: CASSPTGTSSYNEQFF. The DNA of the CDR3 is TGTGCCAGCAGCCCGACCGGGACTAGCTCCTACAATGAGCAGTTCTTC.